This TCR beta chain originates from a study of blood T cells in healthy people across ages. Whole-study results and caveats: CMV status of donors was unknown, possibly confounding expanded clonotype changes. The long-lived group displayed more naive CD4+ cells, plus higher diversity, than the aged donors did.

Regarding this clonotype: Its antigen is unknown.

Primed by a sample-barcoded 5' primer and a J-beta primer mix, a second PCR proceeded for 7 to 11 cycles. Every molecule of cDNA carried a tag from a template-switch adaptor with 12 random nucleotides. TCRdb called the 5' RACE reads again in MiXCR, with one record for every CDR3 protein. The sample lists some 860,000 distinct CDR3 sequences, roughly 50% occurring once. The CDR3 is 12 amino acids. V gave up 10 bases and J gave up 5 bases; unmatched junction bases: 8. CDR1 is ENHRY, CDR2 SYGVKD, per germline. Aged roughly 6 to 95, donors were systemically healthy Caucasians from Russia. Sample: blood. The TCR comes from a man aged 40-49 years in good health. V usage is TRBV10-3 and J usage is TRBJ2-7; the match to TRBD1 covers 7 bases. CDR3: CATQRTGDEQYF. In DNA, the CDR3 is TGTGCCACCCAGAGAACAGGGGACGAGCAGTACTTC.